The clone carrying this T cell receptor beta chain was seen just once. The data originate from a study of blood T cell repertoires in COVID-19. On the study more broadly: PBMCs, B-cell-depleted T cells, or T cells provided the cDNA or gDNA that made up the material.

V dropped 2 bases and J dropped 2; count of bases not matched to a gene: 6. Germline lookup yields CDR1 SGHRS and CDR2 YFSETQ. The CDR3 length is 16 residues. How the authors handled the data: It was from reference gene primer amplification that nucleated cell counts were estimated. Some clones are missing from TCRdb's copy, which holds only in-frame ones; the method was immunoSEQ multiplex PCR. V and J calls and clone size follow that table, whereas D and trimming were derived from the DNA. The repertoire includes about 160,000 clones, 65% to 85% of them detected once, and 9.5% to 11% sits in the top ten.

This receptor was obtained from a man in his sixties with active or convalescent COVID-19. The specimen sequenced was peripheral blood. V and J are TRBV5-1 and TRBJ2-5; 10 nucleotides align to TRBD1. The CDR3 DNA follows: TGCGCCAGCAGCTTTTCCGGGACAGGGGTTCAAGAGACCCAGTACTTC. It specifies CASSFSGTGVQETQYF.